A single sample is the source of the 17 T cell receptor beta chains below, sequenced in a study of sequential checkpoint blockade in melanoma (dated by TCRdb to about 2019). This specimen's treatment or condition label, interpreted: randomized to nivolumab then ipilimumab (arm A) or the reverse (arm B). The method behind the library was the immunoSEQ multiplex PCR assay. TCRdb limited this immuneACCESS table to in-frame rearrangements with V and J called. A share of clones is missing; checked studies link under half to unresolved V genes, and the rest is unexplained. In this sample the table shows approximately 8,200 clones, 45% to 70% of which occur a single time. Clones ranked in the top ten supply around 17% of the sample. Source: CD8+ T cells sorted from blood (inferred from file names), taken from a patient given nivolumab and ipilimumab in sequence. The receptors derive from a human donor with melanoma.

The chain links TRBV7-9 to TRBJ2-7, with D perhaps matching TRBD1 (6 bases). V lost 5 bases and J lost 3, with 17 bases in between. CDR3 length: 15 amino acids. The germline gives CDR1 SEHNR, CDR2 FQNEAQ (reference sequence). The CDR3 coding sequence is TGTGCCAGCAGCCCGTCCCGGGACAACAACTACGAGCAGTACTTC. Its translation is CASSPSRDNNYEQYF.

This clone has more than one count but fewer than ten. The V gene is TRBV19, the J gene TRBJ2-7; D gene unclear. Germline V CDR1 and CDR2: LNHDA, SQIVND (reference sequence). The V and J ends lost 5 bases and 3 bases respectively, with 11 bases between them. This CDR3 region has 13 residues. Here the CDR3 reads CASSAPERYEQYF. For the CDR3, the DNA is TGTGCCAGTAGTGCCCCTGAGCGCTACGAGCAGTACTTC.

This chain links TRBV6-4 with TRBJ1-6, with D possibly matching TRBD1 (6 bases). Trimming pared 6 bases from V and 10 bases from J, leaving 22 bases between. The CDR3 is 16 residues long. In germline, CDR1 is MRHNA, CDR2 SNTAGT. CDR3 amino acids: CASSAHGLGGGSPLHF. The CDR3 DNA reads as TGTGCCAGCAGCGCGCACGGCCTCGGGGGGGGCTCACCCCTCCACTTT.

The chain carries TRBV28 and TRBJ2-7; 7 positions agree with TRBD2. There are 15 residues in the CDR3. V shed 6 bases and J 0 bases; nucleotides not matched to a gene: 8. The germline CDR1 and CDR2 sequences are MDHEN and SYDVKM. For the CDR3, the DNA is TGTGCCAGCAGCTCCGGGACTACCAGCTCCTACGAGCAGTACTTC. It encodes CASSSGTTSSYEQYF.

The CDR3 coding sequence is TGCGCCAGCAACGGAGATATCTCCTACGAGCAGTACTTC. Translating it yields CASNGDISYEQYF. The chain couples TRBV5-1 to TRBJ2-7; no definite D call. V gave up 6 bases and J gave up 0 bases, with 10 bases separating them. CDR3 length equals 13 residues. CDR1 and CDR2 from the germline V gene are SGHRS and YFSETQ.

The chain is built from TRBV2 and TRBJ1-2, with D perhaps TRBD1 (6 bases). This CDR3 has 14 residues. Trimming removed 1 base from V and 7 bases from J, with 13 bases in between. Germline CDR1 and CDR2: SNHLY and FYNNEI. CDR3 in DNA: TGTGCCAGCAGTGAAGTCCGGGACATAACTGGCTACACCTTC. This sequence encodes CASSEVRDITGYTF.

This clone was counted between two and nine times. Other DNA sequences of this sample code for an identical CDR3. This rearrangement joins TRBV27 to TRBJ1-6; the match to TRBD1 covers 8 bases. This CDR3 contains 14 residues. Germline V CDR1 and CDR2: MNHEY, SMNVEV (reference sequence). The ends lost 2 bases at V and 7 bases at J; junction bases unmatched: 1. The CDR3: CASSLGDRNSPLHF. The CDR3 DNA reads TGTGCCAGCAGTTTAGGGGACAGGAATTCACCCCTCCACTTT.

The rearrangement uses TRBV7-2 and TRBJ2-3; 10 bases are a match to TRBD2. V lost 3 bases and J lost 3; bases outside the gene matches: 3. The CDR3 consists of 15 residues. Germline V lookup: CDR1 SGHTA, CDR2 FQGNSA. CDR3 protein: CASSFLSGGTDTQYF. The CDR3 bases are TGTGCCAGCAGCTTCCTTAGCGGGGGGACAGATACGCAGTATTTT.

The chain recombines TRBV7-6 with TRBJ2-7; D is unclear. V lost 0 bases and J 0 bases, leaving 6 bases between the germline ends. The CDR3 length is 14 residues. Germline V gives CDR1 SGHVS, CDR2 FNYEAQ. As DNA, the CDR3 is TGTGCCAGCAGCTTAGCAGATAGCTCCTACGAGCAGTACTTC. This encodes CASSLADSSYEQYF.

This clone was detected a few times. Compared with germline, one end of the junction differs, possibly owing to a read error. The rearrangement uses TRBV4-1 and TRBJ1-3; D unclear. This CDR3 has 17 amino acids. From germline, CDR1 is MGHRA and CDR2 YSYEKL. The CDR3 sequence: CASSKELGQTPGNTIYF. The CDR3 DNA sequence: TGCGCCAGCAGCAAAGAATTGGGCCAGACCCCTGGAAACACCATATATTTT.

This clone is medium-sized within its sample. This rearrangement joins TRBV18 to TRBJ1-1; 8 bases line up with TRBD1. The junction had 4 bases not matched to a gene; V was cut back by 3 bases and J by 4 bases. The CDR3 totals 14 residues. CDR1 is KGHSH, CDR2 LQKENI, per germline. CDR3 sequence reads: CASSPTGAGTEAFF. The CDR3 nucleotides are TGTGCCAGCTCACCGACAGGGGCGGGCACTGAAGCTTTCTTT.

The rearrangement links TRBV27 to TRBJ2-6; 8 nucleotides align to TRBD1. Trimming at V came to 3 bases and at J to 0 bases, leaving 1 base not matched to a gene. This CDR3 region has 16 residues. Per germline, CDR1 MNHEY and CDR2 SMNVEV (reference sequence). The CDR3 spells CASSFQGASGANVLTF. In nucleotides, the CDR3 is TGTGCCAGCAGTTTTCAGGGGGCCTCTGGGGCCAACGTCCTGACTTTC.

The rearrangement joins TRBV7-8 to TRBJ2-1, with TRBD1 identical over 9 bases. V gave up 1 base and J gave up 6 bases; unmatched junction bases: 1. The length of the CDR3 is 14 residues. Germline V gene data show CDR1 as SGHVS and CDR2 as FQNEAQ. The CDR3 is CASSLGDRANEQFF. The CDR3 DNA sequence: TGTGCCAGCAGCTTAGGGGACAGGGCCAATGAGCAGTTCTTC.

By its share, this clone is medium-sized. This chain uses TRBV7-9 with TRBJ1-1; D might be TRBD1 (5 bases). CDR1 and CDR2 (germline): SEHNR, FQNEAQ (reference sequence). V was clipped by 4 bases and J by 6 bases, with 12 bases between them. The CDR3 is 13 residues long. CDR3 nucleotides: TGTGCCAGCAGCTGGGGGGGTCACGCTGAAGCTTTCTTT. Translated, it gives CASSWGGHAEAFF.

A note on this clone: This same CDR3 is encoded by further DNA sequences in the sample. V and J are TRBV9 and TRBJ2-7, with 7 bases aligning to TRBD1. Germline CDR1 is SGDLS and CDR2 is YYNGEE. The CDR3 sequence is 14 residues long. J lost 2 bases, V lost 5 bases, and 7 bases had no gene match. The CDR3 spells CASSVGQGAYEQYF. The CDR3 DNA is TGTGCCAGCAGTGTGGGGCAGGGGGCCTACGAGCAGTACTTC.

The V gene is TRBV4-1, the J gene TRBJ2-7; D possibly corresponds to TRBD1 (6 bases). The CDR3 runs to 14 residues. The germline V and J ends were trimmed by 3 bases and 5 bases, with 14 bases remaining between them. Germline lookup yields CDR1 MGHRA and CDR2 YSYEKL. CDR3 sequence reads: CASSQLPGVDEQYF. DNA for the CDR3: TGCGCCAGCAGCCAGCTTCCAGGGGTAGACGAGCAGTACTTC.

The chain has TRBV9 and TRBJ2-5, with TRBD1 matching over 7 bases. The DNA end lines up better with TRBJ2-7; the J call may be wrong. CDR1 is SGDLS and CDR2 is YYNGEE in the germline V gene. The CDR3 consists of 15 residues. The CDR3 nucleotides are TGTGCCAGCAGCGGGGGGACAGTTCCTCCCTACGAGCAGTACTTC. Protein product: CASSGGTVPPYEQYF.